The following is a TCR beta chain sequence with its context. Its cognate antigen is unknown. Profiling relied on immunoSEQ multiplex PCR, and the TCRdb table lists in-frame clones only, not all of them. The table has 80,000 to 100,000 clones, under 95% seen once; the top ten hold just under 2%. There are 15 residues in the CDR3. Germline CDR1 and CDR2: MDHEN and SYDVKM. The ends lost 7 bases at V and 7 bases at J; junction bases unmatched: 8. As to time point: cycle 4 day 1 (C4D1), after 5 to 7 weeks of nivolumab. Each patient experienced a relapse that followed autologous stem cell transplantation, and brentuximab vedotin exposure varied. This entry comes from a study of PD-1 blockade in classical Hodgkin lymphoma. Study at large: With a 2-week interval, patients received intravenous nivolumab at 3 mg/kg. Broader study findings: It was CD4+ TCR diversity, not CD8+, that rose significantly by C4D1. Those achieving complete response showed baseline diversity like newly diagnosed patients.

This TCR was recovered from a human donor with classical Hodgkin lymphoma. The chain combines TRBV28 with TRBJ1-4, with 11 bases aligning to TRBD1. The sample in question was peripheral blood mononuclear cells (PBMCs), obtained before the fourth cycle of nivolumab. Here the CDR3 reads CASNPGGTGGEKLFF. The CDR3 bases are TGTGCCAGCAATCCCGGTGGGACAGGGGGTGAAAAACTGTTTTTT.